The 15 T cell receptor beta chains below were found in one sample sequenced in a study of cytomegalovirus exposure and HLA in healthy donors. PCR was performed using 60 Vbeta and 13 Jbeta primers. Method: immunoSEQ multiplex PCR; TCRdb's copy keeps in-frame clones and lacks some. Among roughly 160,000 clones, 60% to 80% were seen once, and the ten largest hold approximately 2.3%. Material for sequencing was PBMCs. Source of these receptors: a man aged 50 or older in good health and CMV-seropositive.

The rearrangement joins TRBV23-1 to TRBJ1-4, with TRBD1 identical over 9 bases. Being an ORF, TRBV23-1 has a function that is uncertain. J was trimmed by 6 bases and V by 6 bases; bases with no gene match: 11. This CDR3 has 16 residues. CDR3 nucleotides: TGCGCCAGCAGCCTCATGGACAGGGGATATTATGAAAAACTGTTTTTT. It specifies CASSLMDRGYYEKLFF.

The chain employs TRBV19 and TRBJ1-1, with a tentative D call TRBD1 (5 bases). CDR1 is LNHDA, CDR2 SQIVND, per germline (reference sequence). Trimming took 3 bases from V and 4 from J, leaving 12 bases between them. This CDR3 region has 14 residues. CDR3 coding DNA: TGTGCCAGTAGTATCCCCAGGGTGGGCACTGAAGCTTTCTTT. The encoded protein is CASSIPRVGTEAFF.

The sample holds one count of this clone. At one end the junction does not follow the germline gene, possibly because of a read error. The sample holds other DNA sequences that translate to the same CDR3. The chain employs TRBV5-8 and TRBJ1-2; D unresolved. This CDR3 has 13 residues. Germline V gene lookup returns CDR1 SGHTS and CDR2 YDEGEE. The chain's CDR3 is CASTLPGDYGYTF. CDR3 DNA sequence: TGCGCCAGCACCCTCCCCGGAGACTATGGCTACACCTTC.

The V gene is TRBV6-5, the J gene TRBJ1-6; D might be TRBD1 (6 bases). CDR1 and CDR2 from the germline V gene are MNHEY and SVGAGI. The CDR3 sequence is 16 residues long. Trimming pared 0 bases from V and 6 bases from J, leaving 12 bases between. The CDR3 region is CASSYSTGGGNSPLHF. CDR3 DNA sequence: TGTGCCAGCAGTTACTCGACAGGCGGGGGTAATTCACCCCTCCACTTT.

This clone has only a few counts. The genes are TRBV4-1 and TRBJ1-5; the D is unclear. Germline values: CDR1 MGHRA, CDR2 YSYEKL. Trimming took off 0 bases at V and 7 bases at J, with 7 bases between the two ends. This CDR3 has 13 amino acids. CDR3 protein: CASSQDGRQPQHF. CDR3 DNA: TGCGCCAGCAGCCAAGATGGGCGCCAGCCCCAGCATTTT.

The chain carries TRBV4-2 and TRBJ2-5; possibly TRBD2 for D (6 bases). The CDR3 sequence is 18 residues long. From germline, CDR1 is LGHNA and CDR2 YNFKEQ. V was cut by 0 bases and J by 2 bases, with 19 bases left in between. CDR3 sequence: CASSQERKAGPAQETQYF. The CDR3 bases are TGTGCCAGCAGCCAAGAAAGGAAGGCGGGACCTGCTCAAGAGACCCAGTACTTC.

The chain joins TRBV5-1 to TRBJ1-4, with TRBD1 identical over 10 bases. CDR1 SGHRS and CDR2 YFSETQ come from the germline V gene. The CDR3 sequence is 15 residues long. V gave up 3 bases and J gave up 4 bases; unmatched junction bases: 3. The CDR3 region has the DNA TGCGCCAGCAGCTCAGGACAGGGGGTTAATGAAAAACTGTTTTTT. Amino acid sequence: CASSSGQGVNEKLFF.

This clone showed up just a few times. CDR3 residues: CASSSENQPQHF. CDR3 coding DNA: TGTGCCAGCAGCTCAGAAAATCAGCCCCAGCATTTT. The genes are TRBV5-4 and TRBJ1-5; D gene unclear. The CDR3 extends over 12 amino acids. The V gene lost 3 bases and the J gene lost 4 bases, with 5 bases spanning the gap. The V gene's germline CDR1 is SGHNT and CDR2 YYREEE (reference sequence).

The genes are TRBV4-3 and TRBJ1-2; a possible D gene is TRBD1 (6 bases). Germline lookup yields CDR1 LGHNA and CDR2 YSLEER. V dropped 1 base and J dropped 0 bases, with 15 bases sitting between them. The CDR3 has 17 amino acids. The CDR3 loop reads CASSQVGADRTNYGYTF. CDR3 nucleotides: TGCGCCAGCAGCCAAGTGGGGGCAGATCGAACTAACTATGGCTACACCTTC.

The chain is built from TRBV18 and TRBJ2-7; maybe TRBD2 (5 bases). Per germline, CDR1 KGHSH and CDR2 LQKENI. Trimming removed 5 bases at V and 5 bases at J, with 10 bases between. This CDR3 region has 12 residues. CDR3 DNA sequence: TGTGCCAGCTCATCGGGGTTCCACGAGCAGTACTTC. This encodes CASSSGFHEQYF.

The chain combines TRBV19 with TRBJ1-2, with 12 bases aligning to TRBD1. V was pared by 4 bases and J by 7 bases, with 10 bases of the junction left unmatched. The CDR3 is made up of 16 amino acids. Germline V lookup: CDR1 LNHDA, CDR2 SQIVND (reference sequence). The CDR3 is CASSTPGQGASLGYTF. The CDR3 coding sequence is TGTGCCAGTAGTACACCGGGACAGGGGGCTTCCCTTGGCTACACCTTC.

The DNA of the CDR3 is TGTGCCAGCAGCCCCTTCGCCTATCTTCCTGGTGAGCAGTACTTC. Protein sequence: CASSPFAYLPGEQYF. The chain uses TRBV28 and TRBJ2-7; D not resolved. The CDR3 is 15 amino acids. The germline gives CDR1 MDHEN, CDR2 SYDVKM. The germline V and J ends were trimmed by 6 bases and 7 bases, with 22 bases remaining between them. The full variable domain, completed using reference TRBV28 and TRBJ2-7, is DVKVTQSSRYLVKRTGEKVFLECVQDMDHENMFWYRQDPGLGLRLIYFSYDVKMKEKGDIPEGYSVSREKKERFSLILESASTNQTSMYLCASSPFAYLPGEQYFGPGTRLTVT.

This chain joins TRBV4-1 and TRBJ1-1; 7 nucleotides line up with TRBD1. Germline V CDR1 and CDR2: MGHRA, YSYEKL. This CDR3 comprises 14 residues. The V gene end was trimmed by 3 bases and the J gene end by 11 bases; junction bases not matched to a gene: 12. The CDR3 DNA sequence: TGCGCCAGCAGCCACCCCACGGACAGGATCCCTGCTTTCTTT. As protein: CASSHPTDRIPAFF.

V gene TRBV5-1 combines with J gene TRBJ1-2; a possible D gene is TRBD1 (5 bases). This CDR3 comprises 14 residues. Germline CDR1 reads SGHRS; CDR2 reads YFSETQ. V lost 4 bases and J lost 5, with 15 bases in between. The CDR3 here is CASSRQTPRYGYTF. In DNA, the CDR3 is TGCGCCAGCAGCAGACAGACACCACGGTATGGCTACACCTTC.

The chain couples TRBV10-3 to TRBJ2-3; D call uncertain. CDR3 length equals 11 residues. The V and J ends lost 3 bases and 6 bases respectively, with 4 bases between them. Germline values: CDR1 ENHRY, CDR2 SYGVKD. The CDR3 nucleotides read TGTGCCATCAGTGAATCGGATACGCAGTATTTT. Translated: CAISESDTQYF.